This TCR beta chain is drawn from a study of OX40 agonist ivuxolimab in advanced cancers. Whole-study context: The dose-escalation group included hepatocellular carcinoma, melanoma, renal cell carcinoma and head and neck cancer.

Data came from immunoSEQ multiplex PCR; TCRdb stores just in-frame clones and leaves some out. The data contain under 70,000 clones, 86% of them singletons. This clone was observed a handful of times. It was autoimmune disease history or systemic immunosuppression that excluded patients. V was pared by 3 bases and J by 5 bases, with 17 bases between. The germline CDR1 and CDR2 sequences are SGHTA and FQGTGA. This CDR3 is 16 amino acids long. This material consisted of CD4+ or CD8+ T cells sorted from blood, taken in a trial of the OX40 agonist ivuxolimab. J is TRBJ2-1 and V is TRBV7-3; D possibly corresponds to TRBD2 (5 bases). The sequence derives from an adult with an advanced solid tumor such as melanoma, head and neck, liver or kidney cancer. The CDR3 DNA follows: TGTGCCAGCAGCTTTTTTCCGTCCTGGAGGAACAATGAGCAGTTCTTC. It translates to CASSFFPSWRNNEQFF. Full variable domain (rest looked up from reference TRBV7-3 and TRBJ2-1): GAGVSQTPSNKVTEKGKYVELRCDPISGHTALYWYRQSLGQGPEFLIYFQGTGAADDSGLPNDRFFAVRPEGSVSTLKIQRTERGDSAVYLCASSFFPSWRNNEQFFGPGTRLTVL.